One sample yielded the 8 T cell receptor beta chains listed below, sequenced in a study of T-cell memory formation after mild COVID-19 (dated by TCRdb to 2020 to 2022). The method was 5' RACE. The data were produced on an Illumina NovaSeq 6000. The public reads were run again by TCRdb, first through fastp at Q25 and then through MiXCR, and only productive beta chains were kept. Rows with one shared CDR3 protein collapse into an entry with the most common genes and DNA. Here the sample has over 350,000 distinct CDR3 sequences; 24% occur a single time. The ten top clones hold roughly 8.9% of the sample. Sample: PBMCs or a T cell subset sorted from them (not recorded which). These receptors all stem from an adult woman who had mild COVID-19 (a few samples of this study predate the infection). The sample titles of this study are shuffled in the database, so cell type and time point are left out; the donor was told from shared clones.

This clonotype has only a few counts. J is TRBJ2-1 and V is TRBV27; D is uncertain. With 4 bases removed from V and 5 bases from J, the gap between germline ends came to 12 bases. CDR1 is MNHEY and CDR2 is SMNVEV in the germline V gene (reference sequence). The CDR3 runs 14 residues. CDR3 sequence: CASSSPVRDNEQFF. The CDR3 nucleotides are TGTGCCAGCAGTTCCCCGGTGCGAGACAATGAGCAGTTCTTC.

This chain joins TRBV7-8 and TRBJ1-2; 10 bases align to TRBD1. J was trimmed by 2 bases and V by 3 bases; bases with no gene match: 3. The germline V gene encodes CDR1 SGHVS and CDR2 FQNEAQ. The CDR3 is made up of 15 amino acids. The chain's CDR3 is CASSFATGGNYGYTF. CDR3 in DNA: TGTGCCAGCAGCTTTGCGACAGGGGGCAACTATGGCTACACCTTC.

There are a few counts of this clonotype. The chain carries TRBV20-1 and TRBJ2-2; tentatively, D is TRBD2 (5 bases). Germline lookup yields CDR1 DFQATT and CDR2 SNEGSKA (reference sequence). V shed 6 bases and J shed 1 base, with 15 bases lying between them. The CDR3 sequence is 15 residues long. The CDR3 reads CSARGASQNTGELFF. The CDR3 bases are TGCAGTGCCCGAGGCGCTAGCCAGAACACCGGGGAGCTGTTTTTT.

This clonotype was picked up a small number of times. J is TRBJ2-1 and V is TRBV20-1; 10 bases match TRBD1. The CDR3 is made up of 13 amino acids. CDR1 is DFQATT, CDR2 SNEGSKA, per germline (reference sequence). Trimming cost V 6 bases and J 5 bases; bases outside gene matches: 4. DNA of the CDR3: TGCAGTGCCGGGGGACAGGGGCACAATGAGCAGTTCTTC. Translation: CSAGGQGHNEQFF.

This clonotype was seen just once. The CDR3 loop reads CASSTEATTYEQYF. The CDR3, as DNA: TGTGCCAGCAGTACGGAGGCAACTACCTACGAGCAGTACTTC. The V call is TRBV7-2, the J call TRBJ2-7, with TRBD2 as a possible D gene (5 bases). The germline CDR1 and CDR2 sequences are SGHTA and FQGNSA. The CDR3 length is 14 residues. The V end was cut by 6 bases, the J end by 2 bases, with 14 bases between. The variable domain in full, with the rest retrieved from reference TRBV7-2 and TRBJ2-7, is GAGVSQSPSNKVTEKGKDVELRCDPISGHTALYWYRQSLGQGLEFLIYFQGNSAPDKSGLPSDRFSAERTGGSVSTLTIQRTQQEDSAVYLCASSTEATTYEQYFGPGTRLTVT.

This chain joins TRBV24-1 and TRBJ2-3; 13 nucleotides line up with TRBD2. Germline loops: CDR1 KGHDR, CDR2 SFDVKD. This CDR3 contains 17 residues. The V gene end was trimmed by 3 bases and the J gene end by 3 bases; junction bases not matched to a gene: 5. DNA for the CDR3: TGTGCCACCAGTGATCGGACTAGCGGGAGAGTGACAGATACGCAGTATTTT. Protein product: CATSDRTSGRVTDTQYF.

This clonotype was observed a handful of times. The chain combines TRBV29-1 with TRBJ2-1; D remains unclear. The V end was cut by 6 bases, the J end by 8 bases, with 14 bases between. Germline CDR1 reads SQVTM; CDR2 reads ANQGSEA. CDR3 length: 12 amino acids. For the CDR3, the DNA is TGCAGCGTCAGGACGGGTACCTATGAGCAGTTCTTC. This encodes CSVRTGTYEQFF.

This clonotype was detected only a few times. The rearrangement uses TRBV5-1 and TRBJ2-2; possible D gene TRBD2, 6 bases. Germline CDR1 reads SGHRS; CDR2 reads YFSETQ. V lost 1 base, J lost 4 bases, and 11 bases lay in between. The CDR3 totals 15 residues. CDR3 DNA sequence: TGCGCCAGCAGCTTGAATCCTAGCGTCACCGGGGAGCTGTTTTTT. Translating gives CASSLNPSVTGELFF.